This T cell receptor beta chain was recovered during a study of molecular identifiers for immune sequencing clone quantification. Study at large: Sequencing covered four of five parts into which replicate RNA from around 20,000 or 100,000 naive CD8 cells was split. Whole-study findings and limits: Whereas clones above 20 RNA copies held under 1% of naive-cell molecules, they held over 99% of effector molecules. A shared barcode on identical TCR molecules could lead to underestimated sizes for highly expanded clones.

This clonotype occurred many times. Its specificity is not known. Between about 18,000 and 1,000,000 sorted cells, with 10%, 30% or 50% RNA, yielded naive CD8 libraries. This CDR3 is 14 amino acids long. The germline CDR1 and CDR2 sequences are LNHDA and SQIVND (reference sequence). V was clipped by 8 bases and J by 9 bases, with 20 bases between them. MiXCR was run by TCRdb on the PCR reads, yielding one entry per CDR3 protein. The profile shows about 100,000 distinct CDR3 sequences, roughly a fifth of them singletons. The chain combines TRBV19 with TRBJ2-1; tentative D call: TRBD2 (6 bases). The specimen sequenced was naive CD8+ T cells from blood, with Jurkat cell RNA spiked in. The subset was: FACS-sorted CD8+CD4-CCR7+CD45RA+ naive T cells. This clonotype originated in a human donor in good health. Some libraries in this study had Jurkat cell RNA spiked in. The CDR3 DNA follows: TGTGCCAGTCACCCTTCCTCTAGCGCTGGTGAGCAGTTCTTC. This sequence encodes CASHPSSSAGEQFF.